This passage covers 20 T cell receptor beta chains from one sample sequenced in a study of control samples from healthy donors and cancer patients. The assay was immunoSEQ multiplex PCR, and TCRdb's table has in-frame clones only and misses some. The sample has about 160,000 clones; roughly 94% are singletons. The sequenced sample was PBMCs. All receptors derive from a man aged 55 to 70 with colorectal cancer.

This clone was observed once. CDR3 sequence: CASSARVNEQFF. The DNA of the CDR3 is TGCGCCAGCAGCGCTAGGGTCAATGAGCAGTTCTTC. This chain connects TRBV10-1 to TRBJ2-1; no definite D call. This CDR3 contains 12 residues. Germline CDR1 is WNHNN and CDR2 is SYGVQD (reference sequence). Trimming took 6 bases from V and 6 from J, leaving 9 bases between them.

The chain is built from TRBV30 and TRBJ2-5; 9 bases are a match to TRBD2. CDR3 length: 14 amino acids. Germline CDR1 is GTSNPN and CDR2 is SVGIG (reference sequence). The ends lost 4 bases at V and 5 bases at J; junction bases unmatched: 8. The CDR3 bases are TGTGCCTGGACGGGGCGGGGGGGCCTCGAGACCCAGTACTTC. Translation: CAWTGRGGLETQYF.

The chain has TRBV19 and TRBJ1-1, with TRBD1 identical over 7 bases. V trimming: 7 bases; J trimming: 0 bases; junction bases outside the gene matches: 5. The germline gives CDR1 LNHDA, CDR2 SQIVND (reference sequence). The CDR3 is 14 amino acids. The CDR3 nucleotides read TGTGCCAGTACCCGGGGACAGATGAACACTGAAGCTTTCTTT. This translates into CASTRGQMNTEAFF.

This CDR3 reads CASSQGDGGYTF. CDR3 sequence (DNA): TGCGCCAGCAGCCAAGGGGACGGGGGCTACACCTTC. The chain couples TRBV4-3 to TRBJ1-2, with a tentative D call TRBD1 (5 bases). Looked up from germline, CDR1 is LGHNA and CDR2 is YSLEER. The CDR3 runs 12 residues. Trimming shortened V by 1 base and J by 8 bases, and 8 bases separated the two germline ends.

The genes are TRBV6-5 and TRBJ1-1; 7 positions agree with TRBD1. Germline values: CDR1 MNHEY, CDR2 SVGAGI. V gave up 0 bases and J gave up 4 bases; unmatched junction bases: 8. CDR3 length equals 16 residues. CDR3: CASSYSGAGGGTEAFF. As DNA, the CDR3 is TGTGCCAGCAGTTACTCGGGGGCAGGGGGAGGCACTGAAGCTTTCTTT.

This sequence joins TRBV7-6 and TRBJ1-1, with TRBD1 as a possible D gene (5 bases). V lost 0 bases and J lost 7, with 9 bases in between. Germline V gene lookup returns CDR1 SGHVS and CDR2 FNYEAQ. The CDR3 has 13 amino acids. CDR3: CASSLAAQGEAFF. As DNA, the CDR3 is TGTGCCAGCAGCTTAGCGGCGCAGGGTGAAGCTTTCTTT.

This clone was picked up one time. The V gene is TRBV6-2 or TRBV6-3, the J gene TRBJ1-1, with D possibly being TRBD1 (6 bases). This CDR3 region has 14 residues. Trimming took off 6 bases at V and 1 base at J, with 12 bases between the two ends. Germline CDR1 MNHEY, CDR2 SVGEGT. The DNA of the CDR3 is TGTGCCAGCAGCCAGGGGCAAGGGAACACTGAAGCTTTCTTT. Translated: CASSQGQGNTEAFF.

This clone has just a few counts. This chain joins TRBV5-4 and TRBJ2-1, with no clear D. V was cut by 6 bases and J by 6 bases, with 19 bases left in between. The CDR3 is 15 amino acids. Germline lookup yields CDR1 SGHNT and CDR2 YYREEE (reference sequence). CDR3 sequence reads: CASTQVNRLSNEQFF. CDR3 bases: TGTGCCAGCACCCAAGTCAATAGATTGAGCAATGAGCAGTTCTTC. Complete variable domain (other parts from reference TRBV5-4 and TRBJ2-1): ETGVTQSPTHLIKTRGQQVTLRCSSQSGHNTVSWYQQALGQGPQFIFQYYREEENGRGNFPPRFSGLQFPNYSSELNVNALELDDSALYLCASTQVNRLSNEQFFGPGTRLTVL.

This clone was observed a single time. The CDR3 bases are TGTGCCAGCAGTGAAGGAGCGGGTATCGGCTATGGCTACACCTTC. It translates to CASSEGAGIGYGYTF. The V and J genes are TRBV6-1 and TRBJ1-2; D is ambiguous. CDR3 size: 15 residues. V lost 1 base and J lost 4, with 13 bases in between. Germline CDR1 MNHNS, CDR2 SASEGT.

This clone was counted once. V and J are TRBV6-2 or TRBV6-3 and TRBJ2-7; 7 bases line up with TRBD2. The CDR3 contains 17 residues. Per germline, CDR1 MNHEY and CDR2 SVGEGT. With 2 bases clipped from V and 0 bases from J, the junction kept 10 bases outside the gene matches. CDR3 amino acids: CASSYDNSGGSSYEQYF. Written as DNA, the CDR3 is TGTGCCAGCAGTTACGATAACTCCGGCGGGAGCTCCTACGAGCAGTACTTC.

This chain joins TRBV2 and TRBJ1-5; D is unclear. The V end lost 0 bases, the J end lost 0 bases, and 9 bases lay between the germline ends. The germline V gene has CDR1 SNHLY and CDR2 FYNNEI. This CDR3 contains 16 residues. CDR3 sequence (DNA): TGTGCCAGCAGTGAAGCACAAGGGAATAGCAATCAGCCCCAGCATTTT. Its protein product is CASSEAQGNSNQPQHF.

V usage is TRBV28 and J usage is TRBJ1-5; 7 nucleotides agree with TRBD1. The CDR3 runs to 14 residues. Trimming removed 6 bases from V and 10 bases from J; junction bases left unmatched: 12. Germline CDR1 MDHEN, CDR2 SYDVKM. CDR3 amino acids: CASSPGQRTEPQHF. CDR3 DNA: TGTGCCAGCAGCCCGGGACAGCGGACGGAACCCCAGCATTTT.

The chain is built from TRBV7-9 and TRBJ2-7; 9 nucleotides line up with TRBD1. Per the germline V gene, CDR1 is SEHNR and CDR2 is FQNEAQ (reference sequence). The CDR3 extends over 13 amino acids. Trimming cost V 4 bases and J 5 bases; bases outside gene matches: 3. The CDR3 DNA reads as TGTGCCAGCAGCTGGGGACAGGGAGACGAGCAGTACTTC. It translates to CASSWGQGDEQYF.

The chain uses TRBV6-5 and TRBJ2-2, with a tentative D call TRBD1 (6 bases). The CDR3 is 15 amino acids. The V gene's germline CDR1 is MNHEY and CDR2 SVGAGI. V was cut by 4 bases and J by 0 bases, with 9 bases left in between. The CDR3 here is CASSSGTSNTGELFF. The DNA for the CDR3 is TGTGCCAGCAGTTCCGGGACATCGAACACCGGGGAGCTGTTTTTT.

A remark on this clone: Distinct nucleotide sequences in the sample also encode this CDR3. The genes are TRBV7-9 and TRBJ1-1; possible D gene TRBD1, 5 bases. Per the germline V gene, CDR1 is SEHNR and CDR2 is FQNEAQ (reference sequence). Trimming stripped 3 bases from V and 6 bases from J, with 8 bases between. The CDR3 totals 12 residues. CDR3 residues: CASSFGGSEAFF. DNA for the CDR3: TGTGCCAGCAGCTTCGGGGGATCTGAAGCTTTCTTT.

The chain combines TRBV3-1 (or the pseudogene TRBV3-2) with TRBJ2-3; 8 nucleotides match TRBD1. J was trimmed by 3 bases and V by 1 base; bases with no gene match: 3. There are 15 residues in the CDR3. Germline CDR1 LGHDT, CDR2 YNNKEL (reference sequence). CDR3 loop: CASSQVGQGTDTQYF. CDR3 in DNA: TGTGCCAGCAGCCAAGTCGGACAGGGAACAGATACGCAGTATTTT.

This chain connects TRBV10-3 to TRBJ2-5; 12 nucleotides agree with TRBD2. V gave up 6 bases and J gave up 3 bases; unmatched junction bases: 5. The CDR3 loop spans 15 amino acids. Germline CDR1 reads ENHRY; CDR2 reads SYGVKD. CDR3 nucleotide sequence: TGTGCCATCAGCGCCCTAGCGGGGGGGGAAGAGACCCAGTACTTC. This gives the protein CAISALAGGEETQYF.

This chain connects TRBV6-6 to TRBJ1-5; D remains unclear. This CDR3 has 14 residues. The V gene's germline CDR1 is MNHNY and CDR2 SVGAGI (reference sequence). V lost 5 bases and J lost 7, with 15 bases in between. The CDR3 bases are TGTGCCAGCAGTAACCTCTTAGGATACCAGCCCCAGCATTTT. Residues: CASSNLLGYQPQHF.

The rearrangement joins TRBV5-1 to TRBJ2-3, with D perhaps TRBD2 (5 bases). The germline V gene has CDR1 SGHRS and CDR2 YFSETQ. There are 15 residues in the CDR3. V was cut by 3 bases and J by 1 base, with 12 bases left in between. The chain's CDR3 is CASSSDSPGTDTQYF. CDR3 sequence (DNA): TGCGCCAGCAGCTCGGACTCTCCCGGCACAGATACGCAGTATTTT.

This chain links TRBV3-1 (or the pseudogene TRBV3-2) with TRBJ1-1, with D possibly TRBD1 on 6 matching bases. Trimming shortened V by 1 base and J by 5 bases, and 11 bases separated the two germline ends. The germline V gene has CDR1 LGHDT and CDR2 YNNKEL (reference sequence). The CDR3 has 14 residues. The CDR3 protein is CASSQVGGVTEAFF. The CDR3, as DNA: TGTGCCAGCAGCCAAGTAGGGGGGGTGACTGAAGCTTTCTTT.